This record covers a single T cell receptor (beta chain). Antigen: not known. Trimming cost V 5 bases and J 0 bases, with 14 bases left between them. The germline CDR1 and CDR2 sequences are MGHDK and SYGVNS. The CDR3 extends over 16 amino acids. The data stem from a study of CD8+ T cells in alopecia areata. CD4+ cells obtained from about 5 patients were subjected to sorting into CD25+CD127- cells. Punch biopsies of lesional scalp, plus peripheral blood, were taken from alopecia areata patients. Study-level results: Resident alphabeta T-cell populations of normal skin are likewise subject to sequencing in scalp samples. Lesional tissue from the scalp (especially in alopecia totalis/universalis) showed higher clonality than normal scalp.

Following RNA extraction, reverse transcription yielded cDNA that acted as the sequencing template. Repertoires were generated with immunoSEQ multiplex PCR, while TCRdb's copy carries only in-frame clones and drops some. The sample includes some 14,000 clones, around 50% of them seen just once. The sample taken for sequencing was CD4+ Tregs sorted from blood. This sequence joins TRBV25-1 and TRBJ2-1; unclear D gene. The TCR sequence derives from a human donor with alopecia areata. Written as DNA, the CDR3 is TGTGCCAGCAGTTCCCTTGCGGACCACTCCTACAATGAGCAGTTCTTC. Amino acids: CASSSLADHSYNEQFF.